One sample yielded the 13 T cell receptor beta chains listed below, sequenced in a study of shared clonotypes between healthy human individuals (dated by TCRdb to about 2020). Library construction relied on the immunoSEQ multiplex PCR assay. The clones in this table, taken by TCRdb from immuneACCESS, are in-frame only. Not every clone is retained; where verified, under half of the shortfall comes from an unresolved V gene, and the cause of the rest is unknown. Within this sample are under 200,000 clones, with over 85% of them counted one time only. The ten largest clones represent more than 0.06% of the sample. Sequencing input: naive CD4+ T cells sorted from blood. The cell subset or site label, as the study defines it: CD45RA+ positively selected. The receptor set was obtained from a woman in her twenties or thirties in good health.

V usage is TRBV5-1 and J usage is TRBJ2-3, with a weak D call TRBD2 (6 bases). Germline-derived CDR1 and CDR2 are SGHRS and YFSETQ. Trimming left V 3 bases short and J 5 bases short, with 19 bases between. The CDR3 runs 16 residues. In DNA, the CDR3 is TGCGCCAGCAGCTCATTGACTAGAGGCCCGGGAGATACGCAGTATTTT. Protein sequence: CASSSLTRGPGDTQYF.

This sequence joins TRBV5-5 and TRBJ1-4, with no clear D. Deletions cut 0 bases from V and 0 bases from J, with 9 bases between. The CDR3 covers 16 residues. Germline V CDR1 and CDR2: SGHKS, YYEKEE (reference sequence). Here the CDR3 reads CASSLGDGATNEKLFF. The CDR3 DNA follows: TGTGCCAGCAGCTTGGGTGACGGAGCAACTAATGAAAAACTGTTTTTT. The full variable domain, with the rest looked up from reference TRBV5-5 and TRBJ1-4, is DAGVTQSPTHLIKTRGQQVTLRCSPISGHKSVSWYQQVLGQGPQFIFQYYEKEERGRGNFPDRFSARQFPNYSSELNVNALLLGDSALYLCASSLGDGATNEKLFFGSGTQLSVL.

The V gene is TRBV28, the J gene TRBJ1-3; D may be TRBD1 (6 bases). Germline V gene data show CDR1 as MDHEN and CDR2 as SYDVKM. The CDR3 length is 14 residues. Between the trimmed V and J ends, which lost 5 bases and 4 bases, there was a span of 12 bases. DNA for the CDR3: TGTGCCAGCAGTCAACAGGGATTAGGAAACACCATATATTTT. It yields the protein CASSQQGLGNTIYF.

The J gene is TRBJ2-4, the V gene TRBV28; 12 bases align to TRBD1. This CDR3 is 17 amino acids long. V gave up 7 bases and J gave up 0 bases; unmatched junction bases: 7. Germline CDR1 MDHEN, CDR2 SYDVKM. The DNA for the CDR3 is TGTGCCAGCACCACACCGGGACAGGGGGCAGCCAAAAACATTCAGTACTTC. Its translation is CASTTPGQGAAKNIQYF.

The chain is built from TRBV5-1 and TRBJ2-2, with 7 bases identical to TRBD1. V gave up 0 bases and J gave up 6 bases; unmatched junction bases: 5. From germline, CDR1 is SGHRS and CDR2 YFSETQ. CDR3 length: 15 residues. CDR3 sequence reads: CASSLADRDAGELFF. In nucleotides, the CDR3 is TGCGCCAGCAGCTTGGCCGACAGGGACGCCGGGGAGCTGTTTTTT.

This clone appeared a single time. The genes are TRBV7-2 and TRBJ2-7, with 10 positions matching TRBD2. V shed 1 base and J 5 bases; nucleotides not matched to a gene: 5. CDR1 is SGHTA and CDR2 is FQGNSA in the germline V gene. This CDR3 has 15 amino acids. CDR3 loop: CASSLGLAGFDEQYF. The CDR3 bases are TGTGCCAGCAGCTTAGGACTAGCGGGTTTCGACGAGCAGTACTTC.

V is TRBV7-9 and J is TRBJ1-4, with 7 bases lining up with TRBD1. J lost 5 bases, V lost 1 base, and 7 bases had no gene match. The CDR3 extends over 16 amino acids. In germline, CDR1 is SEHNR, CDR2 FQNEAQ (reference sequence). The CDR3 sequence is CASSLEGDRSNEKLFF. The CDR3 DNA sequence: TGTGCCAGCAGCTTAGAGGGGGACAGATCAAATGAAAAACTGTTTTTT.

This rearrangement joins TRBV11-1 to TRBJ2-7; tentative D call: TRBD1 (6 bases). The CDR3 contains 15 residues. V shed 5 bases and J shed 4 bases, with 18 bases lying between them. CDR1 and CDR2 from the germline V gene are SGHAT and FQDESV (reference sequence). The CDR3 reads CASSLDGTRLYEQYF. The CDR3 DNA reads TGTGCCAGCAGCCTCGACGGGACACGTCTGTACGAGCAGTACTTC.

The genes are TRBV4-2 and TRBJ2-2, with a possible D match to TRBD1 (5 bases). Germline V gene sequence: CDR1 LGHNA, CDR2 YNFKEQ. The length of the CDR3 is 15 residues. V gave up 6 bases and J gave up 0 bases, with 11 bases separating them. Written as DNA, the CDR3 is TGTGCCAGCAGTACAGGATCCGCGAACACCGGGGAGCTGTTTTTT. Residues: CASSTGSANTGELFF.

The J gene is TRBJ1-2, the V gene TRBV6-1, with TRBD1 as a possible D gene (5 bases). This CDR3 comprises 13 residues. Germline values: CDR1 MNHNS, CDR2 SASEGT. With 4 bases removed from V and 7 bases from J, the gap between germline ends came to 13 bases. This CDR3 is CASSATEGFGYTF. The CDR3 DNA follows: TGTGCCAGCAGTGCGACAGAAGGCTTTGGCTACACCTTC.

The chain carries TRBV2 and TRBJ1-5; D gene ambiguous. CDR1 is SNHLY, CDR2 FYNNEI, per germline. Trimming stripped 4 bases from V and 4 bases from J, with 11 bases between. This CDR3 is 14 amino acids long. Written as DNA, the CDR3 is TGTGCCAGCAGTGCTAATTTTAAAAATCAGCCCCAGCATTTT. As protein: CASSANFKNQPQHF. Together with reference TRBV2 and TRBJ1-5, the CDR3 gives the full variable domain: EPEVTQTPSHQVTQMGQEVILRCVPISNHLYFYWYRQILGQKVEFLVSFYNNEISEKSEIFDDQFSVERPDGSNFTLKIRSTKLEDSAMYFCASSANFKNQPQHFGDGTRLSIL.

This clone was observed a single time. V and J are TRBV6-5 and TRBJ2-5; a weak D match, TRBD1 (5 bases). The tail of the sequence fits TRBJ2-7 better, so the J call may be wrong. The CDR3 is made up of 12 amino acids. CDR1 is MNHEY, CDR2 SVGAGI, per germline. CDR3 nucleotide sequence: TGTGCCAGCAGGGCTGGGGCTTACGAGCAGTACTTC. This codes for CASRAGAYEQYF.

The rearrangement uses TRBV2 and TRBJ2-7, with a weak D call TRBD2 (6 bases). The CDR3 sequence is 14 residues long. Trimming cost V 8 bases and J 0 bases, with 14 bases left between them. Germline V CDR1 and CDR2: SNHLY, FYNNEI. CDR3 DNA sequence: TGTGCCAGCCGTAGCGGCCTGAGCTCCTACGAGCAGTACTTC. This sequence encodes CASRSGLSSYEQYF.